This TCR beta chain originates from a study of identifying expanded T cells in peripheral blood. General study results and limits: Technical replicates showed around 1.2 changed clones; approximately two weeks around 15; four weeks 19.

Healthy donors had no documented immune events, such as infections, while sampled. As for this clone: Its target is not known.

With V trimmed by 4 bases and J by 0 bases, 5 bases remained unmatched. The CDR3 has 16 residues. Germline V gene lookup returns CDR1 SGHTA and CDR2 FQGNSA. Clones were read by immunoSEQ multiplex PCR, and TCRdb kept only the in-frame ones, dropping some. The sample has roughly 100,000 clones, about 88% seen once. Specimen: blood. The gene calls are TRBV7-2 and TRBJ2-3; TRBD2 agrees at 9 bases. This receptor was obtained from a person between 18 and 75 years old in good health. The CDR3 here is CASSSLAGPSTDTQYF. CDR3 bases: TGTGCCAGCAGCTCTCTAGCGGGACCCAGCACAGATACGCAGTATTTT.